A single sample gave rise to the 20 T cell receptor beta chains below, sequenced in a study of shared clonotypes between healthy human individuals. Here immunoSEQ multiplex PCR was the method, and the copy in TCRdb shows in-frame clones only, minus some. The table shows a few million clones, with 85% to 95% occurring only once. Sequencing was performed on naive CD4+ T cells from PBMCs. Regarding subset: CD45RA+ positively selected. These receptors all come from a man between 18 and 29 years old in good health. Some clones in this sample may be carry-over from other donors' samples.

V usage is TRBV6-4 and J usage is TRBJ2-3, with D possibly TRBD2 on 7 matching bases. Trimming left V 2 bases short and J 4 bases short, with 10 bases between. The germline CDR1 and CDR2 sequences are MRHNA and SNTAGT. The CDR3 covers 14 residues. CDR3 protein: CASSDRGAADTQYF. The CDR3 DNA follows: TGTGCCAGCAGTGACCGGGGGGCGGCAGATACGCAGTATTTT.

The rearrangement links TRBV5-1 to TRBJ2-7, with 9 bases matching TRBD1. Germline V lookup: CDR1 SGHRS, CDR2 YFSETQ. J gave up 5 bases and V 2 bases, and 14 bases lay outside the gene matches. The CDR3 loop spans 17 amino acids. The CDR3 reads CASSFPPPGQGAHEQYF. CDR3 nucleotides: TGCGCCAGCAGCTTCCCCCCCCCGGGACAGGGAGCACACGAGCAGTACTTC.

This sequence joins TRBV28 and TRBJ1-5; D not resolved. Germline-derived CDR1 and CDR2 are MDHEN and SYDVKM. Trimming cost V 2 bases and J 6 bases, with 20 bases left between them. The CDR3 runs to 17 residues. The CDR3 DNA reads as TGTGCCAGCAGTTTACTCGGGAAGGGAGCGGGGTCTCAGCCCCAGCATTTT. Its protein product is CASSLLGKGAGSQPQHF.

The chain couples TRBV6-6 to TRBJ1-2; a possible D gene is TRBD1 (5 bases). Germline lookup yields CDR1 MNHNY and CDR2 SVGAGI (reference sequence). The length of the CDR3 is 15 residues. V was shortened by 2 bases and J by 0 bases, with 10 bases between the two germline ends. CDR3 DNA sequence: TGTGCCAGCAGTTACGGGACCTACGCTAACTATGGCTACACCTTC. It encodes CASSYGTYANYGYTF.

The V and J genes are TRBV5-1 and TRBJ2-7; 13 positions match TRBD2. Germline V gene data show CDR1 as SGHRS and CDR2 as YFSETQ. V gave up 0 bases and J gave up 5 bases; unmatched junction bases: 2. The CDR3 runs 15 residues. The CDR3 bases are TGCGCCAGCAGCTTGGGGACTAGCGGGAGCGACGAGCAGTACTTC. Translating gives CASSLGTSGSDEQYF.

The chain links TRBV5-5 to TRBJ2-2; D unclear. The V gene's germline CDR1 is SGHKS and CDR2 YYEKEE (reference sequence). This CDR3 is 14 amino acids long. V lost 3 bases to trimming and J lost 6 bases, with 12 bases between them. For the CDR3, the DNA is TGTGCCAGCAGCTCCGGTCTAGGGCCCGGGGAGCTGTTTTTT. Residues: CASSSGLGPGELFF.

The chain combines TRBV2 with TRBJ2-7; possible D gene TRBD1, 5 bases. V lost 5 bases and J 0 bases, leaving 8 bases between the germline ends. CDR1 is SNHLY, CDR2 FYNNEI, per germline. CDR3 length equals 13 residues. The CDR3 coding sequence is TGTGCCAGCAGTCTCGACAGCTCCTACGAGCAGTACTTC. Translation: CASSLDSSYEQYF.

As DNA, the CDR3 is TGTGCCAGTAGTACTCGGGCTCGAGAAAAACTGTTTTTT. It specifies CASSTRAREKLFF. The gene calls are TRBV19 and TRBJ1-4, with D hard to call. With 4 bases removed from V and 8 bases from J, the gap between germline ends came to 11 bases. The germline V gene has CDR1 LNHDA and CDR2 SQIVND (reference sequence). This CDR3 has 13 amino acids.

The chain uses TRBV19 and TRBJ2-3, with 9 bases lining up with TRBD2. The V and J ends lost 11 bases and 8 bases, in that order; junction bases with no gene match: 17. Germline V gives CDR1 LNHDA, CDR2 SQIVND (reference sequence). The CDR3 covers 15 residues. The CDR3 sequence is CACNSAGGPGGTQYF. CDR3 DNA: TGTGCCTGCAATTCGGCGGGAGGGCCCGGAGGTACGCAGTATTTT.

This chain joins TRBV10-3 and TRBJ2-2, with D possibly called TRBD1 or TRBD2 (5 bases each). V was trimmed by 6 bases and J by 4 bases, leaving 12 bases between them. Germline assignment: CDR1 ENHRY and CDR2 SYGVKD. CDR3 length equals 14 residues. CDR3 DNA: TGTGCCATCAGCGTAACCGGGGCCACCGGGGAGCTGTTTTTT. It yields the protein CAISVTGATGELFF.

The chain recombines TRBV5-1 with TRBJ1-2; TRBD1 matches 7 bases. V was pared by 4 bases and J by 8 bases, with 14 bases of the junction left unmatched. Germline values: CDR1 SGHRS, CDR2 YFSETQ. CDR3 length: 15 residues. For the CDR3, the DNA is TGCGCCAGCAGCACCTCGACAGGGCTCCAAGGGGGCTACACCTTC. This codes for CASSTSTGLQGGYTF.

This clone was observed a handful of times. The chain couples TRBV28 to TRBJ1-1; possible D gene TRBD1, 6 bases. This CDR3 is 16 amino acids long. The V gene lost 5 bases and the J gene lost 0 bases, with 16 bases spanning the gap. In germline, CDR1 is MDHEN, CDR2 SYDVKM. CDR3 amino acids: CASSGGQQPMNTEAFF. The DNA of the CDR3 is TGTGCCAGCAGTGGGGGGCAGCAACCCATGAACACTGAAGCTTTCTTT.

The chain is built from TRBV18 and TRBJ1-1, with 9 bases identical to TRBD1. Germline V CDR1 and CDR2: KGHSH, LQKENI. The CDR3 totals 15 residues. V gave up 3 bases and J gave up 5 bases; unmatched junction bases: 7. The CDR3: CASSPKGQGGTEAFF. DNA of the CDR3: TGTGCCAGCTCACCGAAGGGACAGGGAGGTACTGAAGCTTTCTTT.

This clone occurred once. The chain joins TRBV7-2 to TRBJ2-7; no clear D. The V and J ends lost 1 base and 5 bases respectively, with 6 bases between them. The CDR3 is made up of 12 amino acids. The germline V gene has CDR1 SGHTA and CDR2 FQGNSA. The CDR3 loop reads CASSLGQDEQYF. Here the CDR3 DNA reads TGTGCCAGCAGCTTAGGACAAGACGAGCAGTACTTC.

The chain uses TRBV5-8 and TRBJ2-7, with D maybe TRBD2 (6 bases). Trimming pared 2 bases from V and 4 bases from J, leaving 16 bases between. In germline, CDR1 is SGHTS, CDR2 YDEGEE. The CDR3 is 15 residues long. CDR3 in amino acids: CASSFSSAGFYEQYF. The DNA for the CDR3 is TGTGCCAGCAGCTTCTCTAGCGCGGGCTTTTACGAGCAGTACTTC.

The chain has TRBV29-1 and TRBJ2-2; tentatively, D is TRBD1 or TRBD2 (5 bases each). The germline gives CDR1 SQVTM, CDR2 ANQGSEA. This CDR3 is built from 15 residues. V was cut by 8 bases and J by 7 bases, with 23 bases left in between. CDR3 sequence reads: CSLWDGHSLSGELFF. DNA of the CDR3: TGCAGCCTATGGGACGGACACTCTTTGAGCGGGGAGCTGTTTTTT.

This chain uses TRBV7-2 with TRBJ2-5; D is perhaps TRBD2 (6 bases). The germline CDR1 and CDR2 sequences are SGHTA and FQGNSA. The CDR3 totals 18 residues. V was shortened by 4 bases and J by 2 bases, with 23 bases between the two germline ends. CDR3: CASSSLLGWGDSQETQYF. The CDR3 coding sequence is TGTGCCAGCAGCTCTTTACTGGGGTGGGGGGATTCACAAGAGACCCAGTACTTC.

The chain has TRBV16 and TRBJ1-4, with D unresolved. Germline V gene sequence: CDR1 KGHSY, CDR2 FQNENV. Trimming took off 0 bases at V and 7 bases at J, with 9 bases between the two ends. The CDR3 is 14 residues long. The CDR3, as DNA: TGTGCCAGCAGCCAATCGTTCGGTGGTGAAAAACTGTTTTTT. Residues: CASSQSFGGEKLFF.

V gene TRBV7-7 combines with J gene TRBJ2-3, with 13 bases aligning to TRBD2. Germline CDR1 and CDR2: SSHAT and FNYEAQ (reference sequence). CDR3 length: 16 residues. The trim removed 5 bases at V and 3 bases at J, leaving 5 bases unmatched. The CDR3 DNA follows: TGTGCCAGCAGCGACGTACTAGCGGGAGGGACAGATACGCAGTATTTT. It encodes CASSDVLAGGTDTQYF.

This chain's CDR3 is CASKAGVFTGELFF. The DNA of the CDR3 is TGTGCCAGTAAGGCGGGAGTGTTCACCGGGGAGCTGTTTTTT. The V call is TRBV19, the J call TRBJ2-2; 7 nucleotides agree with TRBD2. The junction had 6 bases not matched to a gene; V was cut back by 7 bases and J by 4 bases. The CDR3 runs 14 residues. Per germline, CDR1 LNHDA and CDR2 SQIVND (reference sequence).